This TCR beta chain was recorded in a study of blood T cell repertoires in COVID-19. Whole-study context: Sites in the United States, Italy and Spain provided acute and convalescent COVID-19 samples. Sources were T cells, B-cell-depleted T cells, or PBMCs; the material itself was cDNA or gDNA.

Germline V gene lookup returns CDR1 SEHNR and CDR2 FQNEAQ (reference sequence). V was clipped by 3 bases and J by 4 bases, with 16 bases between them. The CDR3 is made up of 16 amino acids. Only in-frame clones appear in the TCRdb table, and some are missing; sequencing was by immunoSEQ multiplex PCR. The data contain about 46,000 clones, over 70% of them seen just once; the ten biggest clones take up 5.5% to 6.5%. The sample holds one count of this clone. The receptor's source is an elderly woman with acute or convalescent COVID-19. The chain employs TRBV7-9 and TRBJ2-1, with D possibly matching TRBD1 (5 bases). Sequenced material: peripheral blood. The CDR3 DNA reads TGTGCCAGCAGCTTGATTAAGCAGGGCCGTTACAATGAGCAGTTCTTC. Encoded protein: CASSLIKQGRYNEQFF.